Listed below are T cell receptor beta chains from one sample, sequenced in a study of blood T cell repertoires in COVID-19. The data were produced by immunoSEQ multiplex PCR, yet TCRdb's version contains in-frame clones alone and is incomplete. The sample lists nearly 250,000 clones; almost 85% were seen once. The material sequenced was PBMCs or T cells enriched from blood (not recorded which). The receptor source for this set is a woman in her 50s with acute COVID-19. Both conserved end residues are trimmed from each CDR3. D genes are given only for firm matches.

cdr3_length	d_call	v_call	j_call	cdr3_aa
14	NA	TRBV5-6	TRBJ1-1	ASSFGSGGPNTEAF
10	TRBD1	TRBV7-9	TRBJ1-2	ASSLTGDGYT
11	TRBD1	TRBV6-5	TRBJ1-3	ASRDRGPNTIY
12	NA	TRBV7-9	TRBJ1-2	ASSLDKANYGYT
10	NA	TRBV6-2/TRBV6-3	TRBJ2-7	ASSQQGLEQY
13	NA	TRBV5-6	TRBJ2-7	ASRSAGPSTYEQY
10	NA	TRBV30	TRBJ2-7	AWSETTGISY
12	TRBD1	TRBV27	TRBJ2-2	ASSPGQGGGELF
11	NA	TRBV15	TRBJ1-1	ATSRSGETEAF
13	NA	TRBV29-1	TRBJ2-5	SVEEGTFLQETQY
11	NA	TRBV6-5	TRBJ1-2	ASNPWRLLAYT
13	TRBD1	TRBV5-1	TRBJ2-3	ASSPGTGGADTQY
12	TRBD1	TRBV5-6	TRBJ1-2	ASSTRGPNYGYT
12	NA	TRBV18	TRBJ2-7	ASSPGTRRDEQY
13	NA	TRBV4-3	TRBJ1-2	ASSQARSASYGYT
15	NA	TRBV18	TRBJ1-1	ASSPRETGLFRTEAF
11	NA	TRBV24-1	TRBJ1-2	ATSGQGNYGYT
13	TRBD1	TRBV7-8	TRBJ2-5	ASSLDRGKVETQY
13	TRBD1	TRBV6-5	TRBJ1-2	ASSYSGTELVGYT
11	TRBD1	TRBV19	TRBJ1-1	ASSMGTGGRAF
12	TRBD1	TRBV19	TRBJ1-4	ASSPTGAREKLF
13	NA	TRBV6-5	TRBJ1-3	ASSYQQGSGNTIY
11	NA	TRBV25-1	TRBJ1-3	ASSQGSGGTIY
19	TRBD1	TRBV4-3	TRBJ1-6	ASSQDPLTGGIDLYNSPLH
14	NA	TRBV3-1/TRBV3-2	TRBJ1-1	ASSQGWGGLNTEAF
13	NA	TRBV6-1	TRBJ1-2	ASSEKLGRDYGYT
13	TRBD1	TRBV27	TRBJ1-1	ASRSDDRVFSEAF
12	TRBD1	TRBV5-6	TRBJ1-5	ASSSTGENQPQH
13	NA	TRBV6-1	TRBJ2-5	ASSDRQRYQETQY
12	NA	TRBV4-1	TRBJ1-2	ASSQVGSADGYT
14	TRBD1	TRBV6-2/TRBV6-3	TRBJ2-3	ASSYDMDRNTDTQY
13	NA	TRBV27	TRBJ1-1	ASSSTFQGYTEAF
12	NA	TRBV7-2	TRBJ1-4	ASSSDIFGEKLF
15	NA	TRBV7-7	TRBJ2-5	ASSLYKATGTQETQY
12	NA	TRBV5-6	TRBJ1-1	ASSSWGRGTEAF
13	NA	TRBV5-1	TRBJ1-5	ASSLEPGENQPQH
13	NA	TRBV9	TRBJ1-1	ASSVEGLMNTEAF
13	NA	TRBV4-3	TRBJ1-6	ASSQDIQGISPLH
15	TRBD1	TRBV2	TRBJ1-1	ASSFGQGARGWAEAF
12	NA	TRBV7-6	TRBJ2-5	ASSPRGNQETQY
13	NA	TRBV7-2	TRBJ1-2	ASSYYRAPNYGYT
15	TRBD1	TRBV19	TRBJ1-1	ASSIRQGASTWAEAF
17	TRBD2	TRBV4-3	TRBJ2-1	ASSQDLWAGGSSYNEQF
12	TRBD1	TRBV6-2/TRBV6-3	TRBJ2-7	ASSTRQGRYEQY
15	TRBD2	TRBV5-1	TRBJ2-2	ASSSTGTSGAMGELF
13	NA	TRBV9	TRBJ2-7	ASSVDQGSSYEQY
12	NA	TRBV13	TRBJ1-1	ASSLATGRDSAF
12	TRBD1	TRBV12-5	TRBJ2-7	ASGIGQGTYEQY
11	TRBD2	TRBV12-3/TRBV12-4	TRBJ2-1	ASSFRGDGEKF
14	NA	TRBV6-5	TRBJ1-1	ASSYTGFPMNTEAF
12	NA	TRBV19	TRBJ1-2	ASCPGFSNYGYT
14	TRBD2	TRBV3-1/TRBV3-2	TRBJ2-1	ASSPRTSGTYNEQF
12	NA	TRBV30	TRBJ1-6	AWGGRAYNSPLH
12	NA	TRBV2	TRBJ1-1	ASRLSTGNTEAF
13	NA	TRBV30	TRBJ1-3	AWSVGGTPGNTIY
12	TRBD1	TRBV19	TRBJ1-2	ASSSRQGAVGYT
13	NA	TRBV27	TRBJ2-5	ASSLGPRPQETQY
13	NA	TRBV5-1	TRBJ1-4	ASSSAGGQHEKLF
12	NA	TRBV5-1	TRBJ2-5	ASSPGKGQETQY